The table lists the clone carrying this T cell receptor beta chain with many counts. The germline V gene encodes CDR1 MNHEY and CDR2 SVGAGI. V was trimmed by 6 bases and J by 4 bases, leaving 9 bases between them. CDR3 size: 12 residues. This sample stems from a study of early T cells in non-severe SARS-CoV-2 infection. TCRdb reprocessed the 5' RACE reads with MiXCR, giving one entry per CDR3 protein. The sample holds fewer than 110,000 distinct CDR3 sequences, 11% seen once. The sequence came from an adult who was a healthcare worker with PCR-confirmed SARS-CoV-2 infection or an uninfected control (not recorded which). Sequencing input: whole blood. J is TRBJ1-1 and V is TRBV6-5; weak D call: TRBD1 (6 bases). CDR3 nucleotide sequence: TGTGCCAGCAGAGGGACACGCACTGAAGCTTTCTTT. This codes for CASRGTRTEAFF.